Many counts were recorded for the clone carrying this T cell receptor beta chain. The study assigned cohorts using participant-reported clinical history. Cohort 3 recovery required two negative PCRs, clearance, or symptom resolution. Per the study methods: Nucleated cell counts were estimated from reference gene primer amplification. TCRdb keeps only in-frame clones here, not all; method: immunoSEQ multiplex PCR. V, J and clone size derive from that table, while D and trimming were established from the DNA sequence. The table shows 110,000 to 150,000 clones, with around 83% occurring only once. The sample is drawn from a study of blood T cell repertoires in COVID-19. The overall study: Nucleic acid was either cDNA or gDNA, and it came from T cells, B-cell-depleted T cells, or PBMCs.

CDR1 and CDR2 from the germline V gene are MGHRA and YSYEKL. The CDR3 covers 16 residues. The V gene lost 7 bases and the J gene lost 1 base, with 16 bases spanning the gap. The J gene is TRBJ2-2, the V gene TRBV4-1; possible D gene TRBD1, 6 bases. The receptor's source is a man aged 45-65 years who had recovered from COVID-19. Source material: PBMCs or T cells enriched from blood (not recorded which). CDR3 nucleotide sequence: TGCGCCAGCAATCGAGGGGGTGAACGGAACACCGGGGAGCTGTTTTTT. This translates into CASNRGGERNTGELFF.